Listed here are 21 T cell receptor beta chains from one sample, sequenced in a study of T-cell memory formation after mild COVID-19. Each CDR3 protein gets one entry after TCRdb re-called the 5' RACE reads with MiXCR. The table has 100,000 to 130,000 distinct CDR3 sequences, about an eighth seen once. Sequenced sample: PBMCs or a T cell subset sorted from them (not recorded which). The receptors were sampled from a young man who had mild COVID-19 (a few samples of this study predate the infection). Cell type and time point are not known.

This chain uses TRBV12-3 or TRBV12-4 with TRBJ2-7; D remains ambiguous. V lost 6 bases and J 2 bases, leaving 14 bases between the germline ends. CDR3 length: 14 amino acids. CDR3 residues: CASSHSGRAYEQYV. The CDR3 region has the DNA TGTGCCAGCAGCCATTCGGGCCGTGCCTACGAGCAGTACGTC.

The chain employs TRBV15 and TRBJ2-3; D not certain. The germline gives CDR1 LNHNV, CDR2 YYDKDF (reference sequence). The ends were cut back, 0 bases at V and 3 bases at J, with 4 bases in the middle. The CDR3 length is 13 residues. This chain's CDR3 is CATSRDSTDTQYF. For the CDR3, the DNA is TGTGCCACCAGCAGAGATAGTACAGATACGCAGTATTTT.

This clonotype was seen ten or more times. This chain joins TRBV28 and TRBJ2-5; D ambiguous. The germline V and J ends were trimmed by 2 bases and 4 bases, with 2 bases remaining between them. The CDR3 is 11 residues long. Germline CDR1 is MDHEN and CDR2 is SYDVKM. The CDR3 DNA is TGTGCCAGCAGTTTACGAGAGACCCAGTACTTC. Residues: CASSLRETQYF.

V gene TRBV7-6 combines with J gene TRBJ2-1; 8 positions agree with TRBD2. Per the germline V gene, CDR1 is SGHVS and CDR2 is FNYEAQ. With V trimmed by 3 bases and J by 10 bases, 8 bases remained unmatched. The CDR3 is made up of 14 amino acids. The CDR3 DNA reads TGTGCCAGCAGCTTCGGGACTAGTGAGCCGGAGCAGTTCTTC. Translated, it gives CASSFGTSEPEQFF.

This chain joins TRBV18 and TRBJ2-7; 10 bases line up with TRBD2. With 4 bases clipped from V and 3 bases from J, the junction kept 3 bases outside the gene matches. The CDR3 sequence is 14 residues long. Germline V gene data show CDR1 as KGHSH and CDR2 as LQKENI. CDR3 region: CASSLGLADYEQYF. CDR3 DNA: TGTGCCAGCTCACTCGGACTAGCGGACTACGAGCAGTACTTC.

This clonotype has a handful of counts. This chain connects TRBV12-3 or TRBV12-4 to TRBJ2-1; TRBD1 aligns across 9 bases. The CDR3 runs 15 residues. The junction had 12 bases not matched to a gene; V was cut back by 7 bases and J by 8 bases. This chain's CDR3 is CASTSDRGLLDEQFF. The CDR3 bases are TGTGCCAGCACCTCGGACAGGGGTTTGTTGGATGAGCAGTTCTTC.

This clonotype was counted a few times. V gene TRBV11-2 combines with J gene TRBJ1-1; possibly TRBD1 for D (5 bases). Germline CDR1 is SGHAT and CDR2 is FQNNGV. CDR3 length: 14 amino acids. V lost 2 bases and J 4 bases, leaving 11 bases between the germline ends. DNA of the CDR3: TGTGCCAGCAGCTTACCCGGCAGGGCCACTGAAGCTTTCTTT. Encoded protein: CASSLPGRATEAFF.

The chain links TRBV7-9 to TRBJ1-2; 7 positions agree with TRBD1. Germline lookup yields CDR1 SEHNR and CDR2 FQNEAQ (reference sequence). V lost 6 bases to trimming and J lost 4 bases; unmatched junction nucleotides: 5. The CDR3 totals 13 residues. The chain's CDR3 is CASRLEGAYGYTF. DNA for the CDR3: TGTGCCAGCAGACTAGAGGGGGCCTATGGCTACACCTTC.

The table lists this clonotype with many counts. The rearrangement uses TRBV7-3 and TRBJ1-1; TRBD1 matches 7 bases. The V gene's germline CDR1 is SGHTA and CDR2 FQGTGA. The CDR3 contains 15 residues. J gave up 0 bases and V 4 bases, and 5 bases lay outside the gene matches. Written as DNA, the CDR3 is TGTGCCAGCAGCTGGGCCGGGACAGTGAACACTGAAGCTTTCTTT. It yields the protein CASSWAGTVNTEAFF.

Here the CDR3 DNA reads TGTGCCAGCAGTCCCTTGGACATTAATGAAAAACTGTTTTTT. This translates into CASSPLDINEKLFF. The J gene is TRBJ1-4, the V gene TRBV6-6; tentatively, D is TRBD1 (5 bases). The CDR3 runs 14 residues. V was cut by 5 bases and J by 4 bases, with 11 bases left in between. Germline lookup yields CDR1 MNHNY and CDR2 SVGAGI (reference sequence).

In this sample, this clonotype turned up a few times. The chain couples TRBV12-3 or TRBV12-4 to TRBJ2-3; 8 nucleotides line up with TRBD2. CDR3 length equals 16 residues. The junction had 9 bases not matched to a gene; V was cut back by 5 bases and J by 2 bases. The CDR3 reads CASSPLAGGPTDTQYF. The CDR3 DNA follows: TGTGCCAGCAGTCCCTTGGCGGGGGGACCCACAGATACGCAGTATTTT.

In this sample, this clonotype turned up a few times. The chain combines TRBV4-1 with TRBJ2-2; D is ambiguous. Germline V lookup: CDR1 MGHRA, CDR2 YSYEKL. The CDR3 is made up of 12 amino acids. Trimming took off 3 bases at V and 2 bases at J, with 1 base between the two ends. CDR3 loop: CASSHNTGELFF. Written as DNA, the CDR3 is TGCGCCAGCAGCCATAACACCGGGGAGCTGTTTTTT.

The chain carries TRBV5-1 and TRBJ2-4; no clear D. This CDR3 is built from 14 residues. V was pared by 0 bases and J by 0 bases, with 4 bases between. Germline-derived CDR1 and CDR2 are SGHRS and YFSETQ. CDR3 coding DNA: TGCGCCAGCAGCTTGGGGATAGCCAAAAACATTCAGTACTTC. Its translation: CASSLGIAKNIQYF. Together with reference TRBV5-1 and TRBJ2-4, the CDR3 gives the full variable domain: KAGVTQTPRYLIKTRGQQVTLSCSPISGHRSVSWYQQTPGQGLQFLFEYFSETQRNKGNFPGRFSGRQFSNSRSEMNVSTLELGDSALYLCASSLGIAKNIQYFGAGTRLSVL.

This clonotype was recorded a few times. One end of the junction fails to match germline, which may point to a read error. The V gene is TRBV15, the J gene TRBJ2-1; 12 bases align to TRBD1. The CDR3 has 14 residues. CDR1 is LNHNV and CDR2 is YYDKDF in the germline V gene (reference sequence). CDR3 loop: CATSRTGTGGSVIF. DNA of the CDR3: TGTGCCACCAGCAGAACGGGGACAGGGGGCTCGGTAATCTTC.

This chain uses TRBV27 with TRBJ2-1, with D perhaps TRBD2 (6 bases). Germline CDR1 reads MNHEY; CDR2 reads SMNVEV (reference sequence). V lost 2 bases and J lost 2, with 13 bases in between. The CDR3 totals 16 residues. In nucleotides, the CDR3 is TGTGCCAGCAGTTTACGTCCGCGGGGCGCCTACAATGAGCAGTTCTTC. Encoded protein: CASSLRPRGAYNEQFF.

The rearrangement links TRBV7-9 to TRBJ2-2, with D hard to call. From germline, CDR1 is SEHNR and CDR2 FQNEAQ (reference sequence). Deletions cut 1 base from V and 0 bases from J, with 3 bases between. CDR3 length: 14 residues. This CDR3 is CASSLVSNTGELFF. CDR3 bases: TGTGCCAGCAGCTTAGTGTCGAACACCGGGGAGCTGTTTTTT.

This clonotype showed up just a few times. The J gene is TRBJ2-7, the V gene TRBV5-1; weak D call: TRBD2 (6 bases). The CDR3 is made up of 13 amino acids. V shed 5 bases and J shed 4 bases, with 13 bases lying between them. Germline V gives CDR1 SGHRS, CDR2 YFSETQ. CDR3 sequence: CASRSTGEYEQYF. The CDR3 DNA sequence: TGCGCCAGCAGAAGCACGGGGGAATACGAGCAGTACTTC.

This clonotype was seen many times. This chain joins TRBV7-9 and TRBJ2-4; 8 bases agree with TRBD2. The CDR3 totals 13 residues. Unmatched junction bases numbered 0, after V lost 3 bases and J lost 5 bases. Germline CDR1 reads SEHNR; CDR2 reads FQNEAQ (reference sequence). In DNA, the CDR3 is TGTGCCAGCAGCTTCGGGGGGGAAAACATTCAGTACTTC. Translation: CASSFGGENIQYF.

A few counts support this clonotype. V gene TRBV7-9 combines with J gene TRBJ1-2; 7 bases agree with TRBD1. The germline V gene has CDR1 SEHNR and CDR2 FQNEAQ (reference sequence). V lost 3 bases, J lost 2 bases, and 9 bases stayed unmatched. The CDR3 sequence is 16 residues long. In nucleotides, the CDR3 is TGTGCCAGCAGCTTGGCCCCCGGGACAGTGAACTATGGCTACACCTTC. Its protein product is CASSLAPGTVNYGYTF. Using reference TRBV7-9 and TRBJ1-2 for the parts outside the CDR3, the full variable domain is DTGVSQNPRHKITKRGQNVTFRCDPISEHNRLYWYRQTLGQGPEFLTYFQNEAQLEKSRLLSDRFSAERPKGSFSTLEIQRTEQGDSAMYLCASSLAPGTVNYGYTFGSGTRLTVV.

V gene TRBV9 combines with J gene TRBJ2-5, with D hard to call. Germline CDR1 is SGDLS and CDR2 is YYNGEE. The CDR3 is 12 amino acids. The V gene lost 2 bases and the J gene lost 3 bases, with 5 bases spanning the gap. CDR3 nucleotide sequence: TGTGCCAGCAGCGTTAACGAAGAGACCCAGTACTTC. Protein sequence: CASSVNEETQYF.

The CDR3 spells CASSSGTGLALAKNIQYF. The CDR3 DNA follows: TGCGCCAGCAGCTCCGGGACAGGTTTAGCCCTAGCCAAAAACATTCAGTACTTC. V is TRBV4-1 and J is TRBJ2-4; 8 nucleotides align to TRBD1. The CDR3 runs 18 residues. CDR1 is MGHRA, CDR2 YSYEKL, per germline. Trimming at V came to 5 bases and at J to 0 bases, leaving 12 bases not matched to a gene.